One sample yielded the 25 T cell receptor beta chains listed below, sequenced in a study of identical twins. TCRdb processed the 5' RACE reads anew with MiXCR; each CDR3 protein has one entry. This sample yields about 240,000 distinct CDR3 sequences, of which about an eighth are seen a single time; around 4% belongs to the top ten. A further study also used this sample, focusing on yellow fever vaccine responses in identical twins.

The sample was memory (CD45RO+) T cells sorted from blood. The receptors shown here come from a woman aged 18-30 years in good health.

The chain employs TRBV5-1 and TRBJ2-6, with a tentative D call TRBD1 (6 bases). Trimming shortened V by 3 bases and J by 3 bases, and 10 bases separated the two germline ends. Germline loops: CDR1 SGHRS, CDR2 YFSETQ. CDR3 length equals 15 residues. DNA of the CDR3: TGCGCCAGCAGCTATCGGACAGTTGGGGCCAACGTCCTGACTTTC. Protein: CASSYRTVGANVLTF. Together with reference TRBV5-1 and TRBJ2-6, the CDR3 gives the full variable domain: KAGVTQTPRYLIKTRGQQVTLSCSPISGHRSVSWYQQTPGQGLQFLFEYFSETQRNKGNFPGRFSGRQFSNSRSEMNVSTLELGDSALYLCASSYRTVGANVLTFGAGSRLTVL.

The CDR3 loop reads CATSRDRPRNEQFF. CDR3 DNA sequence: TGTGCCACCAGCAGAGATCGCCCGAGGAATGAGCAGTTCTTC. The chain recombines TRBV15 with TRBJ2-1; D is ambiguous. CDR3 length equals 14 residues. Trimming cost V 0 bases and J 7 bases, with 10 bases left between them. Germline loops: CDR1 LNHNV, CDR2 YYDKDF (reference sequence).

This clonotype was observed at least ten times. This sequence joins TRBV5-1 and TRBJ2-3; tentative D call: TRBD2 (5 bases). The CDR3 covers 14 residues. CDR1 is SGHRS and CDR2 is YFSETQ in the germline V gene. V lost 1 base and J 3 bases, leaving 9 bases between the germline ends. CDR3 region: CASSLTSTTDTQYF. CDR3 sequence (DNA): TGCGCCAGCAGCTTGACTAGTACAACAGATACGCAGTATTTT.

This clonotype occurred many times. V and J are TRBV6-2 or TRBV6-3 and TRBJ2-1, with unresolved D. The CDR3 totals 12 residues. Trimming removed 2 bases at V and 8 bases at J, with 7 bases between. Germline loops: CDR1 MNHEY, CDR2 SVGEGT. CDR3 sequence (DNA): TGTGCCAGCAGTTACGGTTGGGATGAGCAGTTCTTC. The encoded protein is CASSYGWDEQFF.

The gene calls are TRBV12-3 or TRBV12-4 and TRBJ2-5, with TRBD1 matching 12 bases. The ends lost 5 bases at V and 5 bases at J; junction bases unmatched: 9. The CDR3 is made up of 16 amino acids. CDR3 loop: CASSPPGQGAGETQYF. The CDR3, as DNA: TGTGCCAGCAGTCCCCCGGGACAGGGGGCGGGGGAGACCCAGTACTTC.

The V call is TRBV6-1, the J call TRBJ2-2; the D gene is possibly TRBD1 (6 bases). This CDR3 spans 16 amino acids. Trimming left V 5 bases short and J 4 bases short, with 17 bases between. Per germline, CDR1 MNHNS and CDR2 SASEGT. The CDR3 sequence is CASSLDRSLITGELFF. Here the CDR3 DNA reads TGTGCCAGCAGTCTTGACAGGTCCCTGATCACCGGGGAGCTGTTTTTT.

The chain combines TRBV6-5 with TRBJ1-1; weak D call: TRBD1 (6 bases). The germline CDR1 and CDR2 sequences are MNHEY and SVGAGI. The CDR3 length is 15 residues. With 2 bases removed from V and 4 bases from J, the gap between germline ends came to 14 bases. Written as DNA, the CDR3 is TGTGCCAGCAGTTACCGAGGGAGGGGGGGCACTGAAGCTTTCTTT. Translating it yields CASSYRGRGGTEAFF.

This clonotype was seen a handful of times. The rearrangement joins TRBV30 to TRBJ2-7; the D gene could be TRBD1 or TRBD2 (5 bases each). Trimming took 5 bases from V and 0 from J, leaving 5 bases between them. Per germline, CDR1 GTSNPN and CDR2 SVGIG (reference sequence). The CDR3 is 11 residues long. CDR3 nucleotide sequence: TGTGCCTGGGGGACCTCCTACGAGCAGTACTTC. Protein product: CAWGTSYEQYF.

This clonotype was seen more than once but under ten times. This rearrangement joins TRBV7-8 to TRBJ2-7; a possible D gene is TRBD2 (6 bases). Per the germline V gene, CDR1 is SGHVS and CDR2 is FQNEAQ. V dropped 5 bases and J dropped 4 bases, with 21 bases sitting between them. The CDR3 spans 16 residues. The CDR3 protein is CASSPGLVSGKYEQYF. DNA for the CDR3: TGTGCCAGCAGCCCGGGACTTGTCTCGGGAAAATACGAGCAGTACTTC.

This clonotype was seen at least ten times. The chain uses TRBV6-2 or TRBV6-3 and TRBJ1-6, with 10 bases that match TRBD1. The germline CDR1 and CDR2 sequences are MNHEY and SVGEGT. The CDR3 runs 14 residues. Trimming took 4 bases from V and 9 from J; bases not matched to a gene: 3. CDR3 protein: CASSSTGGSSPLHF. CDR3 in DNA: TGTGCCAGCAGTTCGACAGGGGGCAGTTCACCCCTCCACTTT.

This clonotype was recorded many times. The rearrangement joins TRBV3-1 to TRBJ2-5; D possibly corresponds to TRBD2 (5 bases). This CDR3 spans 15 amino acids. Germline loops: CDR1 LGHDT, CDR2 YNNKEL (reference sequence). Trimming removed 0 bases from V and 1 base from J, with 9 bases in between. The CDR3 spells CASSQDGRAQETQYF. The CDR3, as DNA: TGTGCCAGCAGCCAAGATGGGCGGGCCCAAGAGACCCAGTACTTC.

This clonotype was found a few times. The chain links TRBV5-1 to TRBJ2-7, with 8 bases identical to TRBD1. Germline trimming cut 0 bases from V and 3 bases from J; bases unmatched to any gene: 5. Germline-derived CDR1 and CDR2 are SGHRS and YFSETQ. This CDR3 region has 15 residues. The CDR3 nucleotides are TGCGCCAGCAGCTTGGATGGACAGGGTATCTACGAGCAGTACTTC. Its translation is CASSLDGQGIYEQYF.

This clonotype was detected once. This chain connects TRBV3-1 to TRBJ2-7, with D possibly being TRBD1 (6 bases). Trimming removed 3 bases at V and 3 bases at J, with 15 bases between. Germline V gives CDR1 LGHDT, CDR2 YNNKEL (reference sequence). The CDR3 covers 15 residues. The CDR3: CASSQWAGEGYEQYF. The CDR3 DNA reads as TGTGCCAGCAGCCAGTGGGCAGGGGAAGGCTACGAGCAGTACTTC.

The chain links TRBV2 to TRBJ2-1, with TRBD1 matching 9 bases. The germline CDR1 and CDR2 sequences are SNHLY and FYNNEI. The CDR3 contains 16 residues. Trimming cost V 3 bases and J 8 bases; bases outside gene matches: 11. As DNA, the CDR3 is TGTGCCAGCAGTGATATAGTGACAGGGGGGGTCCATGAGCAGTTCTTC. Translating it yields CASSDIVTGGVHEQFF.

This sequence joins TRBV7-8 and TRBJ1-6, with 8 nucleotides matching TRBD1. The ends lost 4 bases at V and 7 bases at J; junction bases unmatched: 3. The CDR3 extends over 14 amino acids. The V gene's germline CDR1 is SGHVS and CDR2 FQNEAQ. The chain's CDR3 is CASSYGTGNSPLHF. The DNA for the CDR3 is TGTGCCAGCAGCTACGGGACAGGAAATTCACCCCTCCACTTT.

In DNA form, the CDR3 reads TGCAGTGCTAGGGCGACCGGGACGGTAGAGACCCAGTACTTC. Amino acid sequence: CSARATGTVETQYF. The gene calls are TRBV20-1 and TRBJ2-5, with D perhaps being TRBD1 or TRBD2 (5 bases each). The V and J ends lost 3 bases and 4 bases respectively, with 15 bases between them. This CDR3 has 14 residues. In germline, CDR1 is DFQATT, CDR2 SNEGSKA (reference sequence).

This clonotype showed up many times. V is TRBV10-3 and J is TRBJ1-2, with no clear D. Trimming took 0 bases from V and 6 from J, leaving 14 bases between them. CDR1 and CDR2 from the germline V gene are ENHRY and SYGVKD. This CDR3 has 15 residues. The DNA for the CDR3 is TGTGCCATCAGTGAGTCGGTAAACAATTTGGATGGCTACACCTTC. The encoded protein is CAISESVNNLDGYTF.

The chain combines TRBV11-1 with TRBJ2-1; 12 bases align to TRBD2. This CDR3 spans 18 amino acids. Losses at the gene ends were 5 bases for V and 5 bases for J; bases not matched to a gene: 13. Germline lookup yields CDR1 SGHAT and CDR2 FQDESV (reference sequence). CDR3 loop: CASSPLGASGRVHNEQFF. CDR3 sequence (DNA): TGTGCCAGCAGCCCCCTGGGGGCTAGCGGGAGGGTACACAATGAGCAGTTCTTC.

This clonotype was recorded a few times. The CDR3 loop reads CAWSLGVGNSPLHF. CDR3 nucleotides: TGTGCCTGGAGTCTCGGGGTTGGCAATTCACCCCTCCACTTT. The chain couples TRBV30 to TRBJ1-6, with D unclear. The CDR3 length is 14 residues. Per germline, CDR1 GTSNPN and CDR2 SVGIG (reference sequence). V lost 2 bases to trimming and J lost 7 bases, with 12 bases between them. The full variable domain, rest sourced from reference TRBV30 and TRBJ1-6, is SQTIHQWPATLVQPVGSPLSLECTVEGTSNPNLYWYRQAAGRGLQLLFYSVGIGQISSEVPQNLSASRPQDRQFILSSKKLLLSDSGFYLCAWSLGVGNSPLHFGNGTRLTVT.

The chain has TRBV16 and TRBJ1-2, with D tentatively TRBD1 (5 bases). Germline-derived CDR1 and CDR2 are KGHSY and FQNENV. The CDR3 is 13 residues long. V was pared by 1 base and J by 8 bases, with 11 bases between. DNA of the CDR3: TGTGCCAGCAGCCAATTCACCGAGGGGGGCTACACCTTC. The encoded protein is CASSQFTEGGYTF.

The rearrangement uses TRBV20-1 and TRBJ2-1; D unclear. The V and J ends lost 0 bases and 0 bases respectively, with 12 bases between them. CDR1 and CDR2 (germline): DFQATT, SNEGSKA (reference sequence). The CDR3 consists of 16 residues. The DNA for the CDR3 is TGCAGTGCTAGAGATCATCAACAGCCCTCCTACAATGAGCAGTTCTTC. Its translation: CSARDHQQPSYNEQFF.

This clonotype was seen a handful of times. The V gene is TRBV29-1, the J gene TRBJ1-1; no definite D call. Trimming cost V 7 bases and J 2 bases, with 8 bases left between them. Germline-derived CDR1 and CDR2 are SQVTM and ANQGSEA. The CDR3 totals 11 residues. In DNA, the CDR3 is TGCAGCGGCGAGAGAAACACTGAAGCTTTCTTT. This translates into CSGERNTEAFF.

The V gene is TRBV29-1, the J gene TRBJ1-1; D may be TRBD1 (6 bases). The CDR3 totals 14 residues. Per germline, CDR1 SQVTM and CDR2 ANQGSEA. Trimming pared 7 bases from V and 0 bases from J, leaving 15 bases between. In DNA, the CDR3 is TGCAGCGCCCCGGAGGGGGGCGTGAACACTGAAGCTTTCTTT. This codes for CSAPEGGVNTEAFF. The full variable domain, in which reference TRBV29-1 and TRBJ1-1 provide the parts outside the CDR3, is SAVISQKPSRDICQRGTSLTIQCQVDSQVTMMFWYRQQPGQSLTLIATANQGSEATYESGFVIDKFPISRPNLTFSTLTVSNMSPEDSSIYLCSAPEGGVNTEAFFGQGTRLTVV.

CDR3 sequence: CASSPNRGQHNEQFF. The CDR3 bases are TGTGCCAGCAGTCCTAACCGGGGCCAGCACAATGAGCAGTTCTTC. The V call is TRBV6-1, the J call TRBJ2-1; D is perhaps TRBD1 or TRBD2 (5 bases each). Germline CDR1 reads MNHNS; CDR2 reads SASEGT. The CDR3 contains 15 residues. Trimming took 5 bases from V and 5 from J, leaving 16 bases between them.

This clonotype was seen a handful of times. The CDR3 sequence is CASSQGTGESNEQFF. Here the CDR3 DNA reads TGTGCCAGCAGCCAAGGGACAGGGGAAAGCAATGAGCAGTTCTTC. The V and J genes are TRBV4-2 and TRBJ2-1, with 9 bases aligning to TRBD1. Germline V gene sequence: CDR1 LGHNA, CDR2 YNFKEQ. J gave up 6 bases and V 1 base, and 4 bases lay outside the gene matches. The CDR3 loop spans 15 amino acids.